Listed below are T cell receptor beta chains from one sample, sequenced in a study of T cell responses to AZD1222 COVID-19 vaccine. Assay: immunoSEQ multiplex PCR; the TCRdb copy retains only in-frame clones and omits some. The table has about 110,000 clones, around 90% seen once. The input for sequencing was peripheral blood, taken 28 days after the second AZD1222 dose. The receptors shown here come from an adult who received the AZD1222 COVID-19 vaccine. CDR3s include the opening cysteine and the closing phenylalanine or tryptophan. A D gene is named only where the DNA matches it firmly. Clone size is given for some rows only: seen once, a few or many times, or a class if the clone is expanded.

j_call,clone_size,d_call,v_call,cdr3_aa,cdr3_nt
TRBJ2-3,NA,NA,TRBV15,CATSRDGGAVYTQYF,TGTGCCACCAGCAGAGATGGGGGGGCCGTATATACGCAGTATTTT
TRBJ2-7,NA,TRBD1,TRBV6-5,CASSYSTGAYEQYF,TGTGCCAGCAGTTACTCGACAGGGGCCTACGAGCAGTACTTC
TRBJ2-5,once,TRBD1,TRBV18,CASSPRDRGLSGETQYF,TGTGCCAGCTCACCACGGGACAGGGGTTTATCAGGAGAGACCCAGTACTTC
TRBJ2-1,NA,TRBD2,TRBV13,CASSFWGTSGVEEQFF,TGTGCCAGCAGCTTCTGGGGGACTAGCGGGGTGGAAGAGCAGTTCTTC
TRBJ2-1,NA,NA,TRBV6-2/TRBV6-3,CASSTRGVSDNEQFF,TGTGCCAGCAGCACCCGTGGGGTCAGTGACAATGAGCAGTTCTTC
TRBJ1-3,once,NA,TRBV10-3,CAISESNGNTIYF,TGTGCCATCAGTGAGTCGAACGGGAACACCATATATTTT
TRBJ1-1,NA,NA,TRBV4-1,CASSRSAGANTEAFF,TGCGCCAGCAGCAGGTCGGCGGGAGCGAACACTGAAGCTTTCTTT
TRBJ1-1,NA,NA,TRBV18,CATRQGGGKGTEAFF,TGTGCCACCCGCCAGGGTGGAGGAAAGGGCACTGAAGCTTTCTTT
TRBJ1-2,NA,NA,TRBV7-6,CASSLGGLANYGYTF,TGTGCCAGCAGCTTAGGAGGCCTAGCTAACTATGGCTACACCTTC
TRBJ1-2,NA,TRBD1,TRBV2,CASSLDRAVYGYTF,TGTGCCAGCAGTCTCGACAGGGCGGTCTATGGCTACACCTTC
TRBJ1-2,NA,NA,TRBV7-2,CASTIGGGFYGYTF,TGTGCCAGCACGATTGGGGGAGGGTTCTATGGCTACACCTTC
TRBJ1-1,NA,NA,TRBV6-5,CASSTRQRMNTEAFF,TGTGCCAGCAGTACCCGACAGCGGATGAACACTGAAGCTTTCTTT
TRBJ1-6,NA,NA,TRBV3-1/TRBV3-2,CASSQTPQEPLHF,TGTGCCAGCAGCCAAACCCCGCAGGAACCCCTCCACTTT
TRBJ2-6,NA,NA,TRBV7-3,CASSAYNSGANVLTF,TGTGCCAGCAGCGCATACAATTCTGGGGCCAACGTCCTGACTTTC
TRBJ1-2,NA,NA,TRBV4-1,CASSHLPGEGYTF,TGCGCCAGCAGCCACCTTCCAGGGGAGGGCTACACCTTC
TRBJ2-7,NA,NA,TRBV12-5,CASGLVLMNRGYEQYF,TGTGCTAGTGGTTTGGTACTAATGAACAGAGGCTACGAGCAGTACTTC
TRBJ2-3,NA,NA,TRBV2,CASSFDSLMEGDTQYF,TGTGCCAGCAGTTTCGACAGCCTAATGGAGGGAGATACGCAGTATTTT
TRBJ2-1,NA,NA,TRBV9,CASSVVGGASYNEQFF,TGTGCCAGCAGCGTAGTAGGGGGGGCTTCCTACAATGAGCAGTTCTTC
TRBJ1-2,NA,NA,TRBV6-6,CASSRQDRVANYGYTF,TGTGCCAGCAGTCGACAGGACCGGGTAGCTAACTATGGCTACACCTTC